This T cell receptor beta chain derives from a study of Ad26.COV2.S vaccination and SARS-CoV-2 variants. Study at large: Ad26.COV2.S, an intramuscular injection, was given once or twice 56 days apart. Whole-study findings and limits: Ad26.COV2.S recipients had broader spike-specific TCRs (P = 0.0014).

The table came from immunoSEQ multiplex PCR; TCRdb's copy has only in-frame clones and leaves some out. The data show 430,000 or so clones, approximately 92% seen once. This clone was observed a single time. The antigen remains unidentified. Noted treatment: 19 received Ad26.COV2.S at low or high dose, single or two shots; several received placebo; per-sample allocation not given. Day 63 after the first injection of vaccine or placebo was the sampling time. The germline V gene encodes CDR1 MNHEY and CDR2 SVGAGI. This CDR3 comprises 15 residues. The V segment lost 6 bases and the J segment 4 bases; nucleotides outside the gene matches: 9.

The sample consisted of peripheral blood, taken in a trial of Ad26.COV2.S vaccine versus placebo. The clonotype comes from a person between 18 and 59 years old who received the Ad26.COV2.S COVID-19 vaccine or a placebo. V is TRBV6-5 and J is TRBJ2-5; 9 bases agree with TRBD1. CDR3 sequence: CASRPLGQGGETQYF. CDR3 coding DNA: TGTGCCAGCAGGCCCCTGGGACAGGGAGGAGAGACCCAGTACTTC.